This passage covers 24 T cell receptor beta chains from one sample sequenced in a study of shared clonotypes between healthy human individuals. The method was immunoSEQ multiplex PCR; TCRdb's version includes in-frame clones alone and lacks a portion of them. Of approximately 530,000 clones listed, around 96% are singletons. Sequences were obtained from naive CD4+ T cells sorted from blood. Indicated subset: CD45RA+ positively selected. All receptors derive from a woman under 40 in good health.

The chain employs TRBV2 and TRBJ1-2, with D possibly TRBD1 on 5 matching bases. Germline lookup yields CDR1 SNHLY and CDR2 FYNNEI. There are 14 residues in the CDR3. V was cut by 7 bases and J by 0 bases, with 12 bases left in between. CDR3 sequence (DNA): TGTGCCAGCATCCAGGAGACAGCTAACTATGGCTACACCTTC. Its protein is CASIQETANYGYTF.

The CDR3 sequence is CASSPGTSNLPEQYF. CDR3 DNA: TGCGCCAGCAGTCCCGGGACTAGTAACCTTCCCGAGCAGTACTTC. The chain links TRBV10-2 to TRBJ2-7, with 8 bases identical to TRBD2. CDR3 length equals 15 residues. Germline values: CDR1 WSHSY, CDR2 SAAADI. V lost 5 bases, J lost 6 bases, and 12 bases stayed unmatched.

This clone was counted between two and nine times. The genes are TRBV28 and TRBJ1-2, with D possibly matching TRBD1 (6 bases). This CDR3 has 13 amino acids. The germline V gene has CDR1 MDHEN and CDR2 SYDVKM. V lost 2 bases, J lost 8 bases, and 12 bases lay in between. The CDR3: CASSLTGLSGYTF. CDR3 bases: TGTGCCAGCAGTTTAACAGGGCTTAGCGGCTACACCTTC.

V gene TRBV4-1 combines with J gene TRBJ2-4, with D perhaps TRBD1 (5 bases). V shed 4 bases and J shed 6 bases, with 25 bases lying between them. Germline V gene lookup returns CDR1 MGHRA and CDR2 YSYEKL. The CDR3 has 18 amino acids. As DNA, the CDR3 is TGCGCCAGCAGCCGAGACAGTTTTATCCGAAGCCAGGGAAACATTCAGTACTTC. Its protein is CASSRDSFIRSQGNIQYF.

This chain joins TRBV9 and TRBJ2-3, with D perhaps matching TRBD2 (6 bases). CDR1 is SGDLS and CDR2 is YYNGEE in the germline V gene. The CDR3 runs 15 residues. The V and J ends lost 3 bases and 9 bases respectively, with 20 bases between them. The CDR3 here is CASSAPLEGRRTQYF. CDR3 bases: TGTGCCAGCAGCGCGCCCTTGGAGGGGAGACGGACGCAGTATTTT.

The chain carries TRBV19 and TRBJ2-1; D possibly matches TRBD1 or TRBD2 (6 bases each). The CDR3 runs to 12 residues. Germline loops: CDR1 LNHDA, CDR2 SQIVND (reference sequence). Deletions cut 4 bases from V and 15 bases from J, with 16 bases between. CDR3 in amino acids: CASSKEGGWRFF. The CDR3 nucleotides are TGTGCCAGTAGTAAAGAGGGGGGATGGAGGTTCTTC.

The genes are TRBV28 and TRBJ1-1; D unresolved. Germline V CDR1 and CDR2: MDHEN, SYDVKM. The CDR3 is 11 amino acids. Trimming pared 10 bases from V and 1 base from J, leaving 7 bases between. CDR3: CATNENTEAFF. The CDR3, as DNA: TGTGCCACTAATGAGAACACTGAAGCTTTCTTT.

The rearrangement joins TRBV30 to TRBJ2-5; D is possibly TRBD2 (6 bases). With 2 bases removed from V and 1 base from J, the gap between germline ends came to 17 bases. The germline CDR1 and CDR2 sequences are GTSNPN and SVGIG (reference sequence). The CDR3 has 16 residues. The CDR3: CAWSPLSGLPQETQYF. CDR3 bases: TGTGCCTGGAGTCCCCTTAGCGGCCTCCCCCAAGAGACCCAGTACTTC.

This sequence joins TRBV28 and TRBJ1-2; TRBD1 matches at 10 bases. In germline, CDR1 is MDHEN, CDR2 SYDVKM. V was clipped by 0 bases and J by 9 bases; unmatched bases: 4. The CDR3 is 14 residues long. This CDR3 is CASSLWGTGERYTF. The CDR3 bases are TGTGCCAGCAGTTTATGGGGGACAGGGGAACGCTACACCTTC.

The chain carries TRBV18 and TRBJ2-7; TRBD1 matches at 11 bases. Per the germline V gene, CDR1 is KGHSH and CDR2 is LQKENI. The CDR3 runs 14 residues. After removal of 2 bases from V and 6 bases from J, the junction contained 3 bases not matched to a gene. CDR3 DNA: TGTGCCAGCTCACCAGGACAGGGGGCCGCCGAGCAGTACTTC. It specifies CASSPGQGAAEQYF.

CDR3 nucleotide sequence: TGTGCCAGCAGCTGGGGTGTTGCCGGAGACACTGAAGCTTTCTTT. It yields the protein CASSWGVAGDTEAFF. The chain recombines TRBV5-6 with TRBJ1-1; D remains ambiguous. The CDR3 is 15 amino acids. V was shortened by 3 bases and J by 3 bases, with 15 bases between the two germline ends. CDR1 and CDR2 from the germline V gene are SGHDT and YYEEEE.

DNA of the CDR3: TGTGCCAGCAGCTTAGCGCGGTTGCAGGAGAACATTCAGTACTTC. Translated, it gives CASSLARLQENIQYF. The chain carries TRBV7-9 and TRBJ2-4; D is uncertain. Germline V gene sequence: CDR1 SEHNR, CDR2 FQNEAQ (reference sequence). Trimming left V 0 bases short and J 7 bases short, with 13 bases between. The CDR3 runs to 15 residues.

The V call is TRBV10-3, the J call TRBJ2-6; the D gene is possibly TRBD1 (5 bases). CDR3 length: 17 amino acids. CDR1 ENHRY and CDR2 SYGVKD come from the germline V gene. Trimming took off 3 bases at V and 0 bases at J, with 12 bases between the two ends. As DNA, the CDR3 is TGTGCCATCAGTGAAGGCAGGGCCCACTCTGGGGCCAACGTCCTGACTTTC. It codes for CAISEGRAHSGANVLTF.

The chain employs TRBV4-1 and TRBJ1-4; D might be TRBD1 (6 bases). V was cut by 4 bases and J by 0 bases, with 12 bases left in between. The germline V gene encodes CDR1 MGHRA and CDR2 YSYEKL. The CDR3 is 16 residues long. The CDR3 here is CASSRRTAATNEKLFF. CDR3 bases: TGCGCCAGCAGCCGGCGGACAGCAGCAACTAATGAAAAACTGTTTTTT.

V is TRBV5-4 and J is TRBJ2-4; D uncertain. Trimming took off 3 bases at V and 0 bases at J, with 7 bases between the two ends. In germline, CDR1 is SGHNT, CDR2 YYREEE (reference sequence). CDR3 size: 14 residues. The CDR3 bases are TGTGCCAGCAGCTCAAACCTAGCCAAAAACATTCAGTACTTC. Translation gives CASSSNLAKNIQYF.

J is TRBJ2-3 and V is TRBV29-1; 7 positions match TRBD2. Germline V CDR1 and CDR2: SQVTM, ANQGSEA. The CDR3 length is 11 residues. The CDR3 protein is CGCSGIGTQYF. CDR3 sequence (DNA): TGCGGGTGCAGCGGGATCGGTACGCAGTATTTT.

The V gene is TRBV6-5, the J gene TRBJ1-5; D is possibly TRBD1 (6 bases). This CDR3 has 15 amino acids. Trimming took 3 bases from V and 6 from J, leaving 15 bases between them. Germline V CDR1 and CDR2: MNHEY, SVGAGI. The CDR3 here is CASSYSSRGGQPQHF. The CDR3 DNA reads TGTGCCAGCAGTTATTCCAGCAGGGGTGGTCAGCCCCAGCATTTT.

This clone was recorded once. This chain uses TRBV7-6 with TRBJ2-5, with D hard to call. CDR1 and CDR2 (germline): SGHVS, FNYEAQ. This CDR3 is built from 14 residues. V was cut by 0 bases and J by 2 bases, with 7 bases left in between. The CDR3 nucleotides read TGTGCCAGCAGCTTAGCTGGGCTACAAGAGACCCAGTACTTC. This sequence encodes CASSLAGLQETQYF.

The chain uses TRBV6-6 and TRBJ1-5; D uncertain. V lost 2 bases and J 0 bases, leaving 5 bases between the germline ends. This CDR3 has 14 residues. Germline V lookup: CDR1 MNHNY, CDR2 SVGAGI (reference sequence). The CDR3 sequence is CASSYQYSNQPQHF. The CDR3 DNA reads TGTGCCAGCAGTTACCAATATAGCAATCAGCCCCAGCATTTT.

The chain is built from TRBV28 and TRBJ2-4; 8 nucleotides align to TRBD2. CDR1 MDHEN and CDR2 SYDVKM come from the germline V gene. J gave up 0 bases and V 6 bases, and 13 bases lay outside the gene matches. The CDR3 length is 18 residues. CDR3 sequence reads: CASSVAISGKLAKNIQYF. Here the CDR3 DNA reads TGTGCCAGCAGCGTAGCTATTAGCGGGAAGCTAGCCAAAAACATTCAGTACTTC.

This chain connects TRBV6-1 to TRBJ2-7; unclear D gene. CDR1 MNHNS and CDR2 SASEGT come from the germline V gene. This CDR3 spans 13 amino acids. V lost 7 bases and J 3 bases, leaving 13 bases between the germline ends. The CDR3 sequence: CASTPGPIYEQYF. Written as DNA, the CDR3 is TGTGCCAGCACCCCAGGCCCGATCTACGAGCAGTACTTC.

V and J are TRBV5-1 and TRBJ2-5; TRBD2 matches at 10 bases. J was trimmed by 4 bases and V by 5 bases; bases with no gene match: 14. CDR3 size: 17 residues. Germline CDR1 reads SGHRS; CDR2 reads YFSETQ. CDR3 residues: CASRPGASGSAVETQYF. The CDR3 bases are TGCGCCAGCAGACCTGGCGCTAGCGGGAGTGCCGTAGAGACCCAGTACTTC.

This clone was recorded once. The V gene is TRBV11-2, the J gene TRBJ2-5; TRBD2 matches 14 bases. J lost 6 bases, V lost 3 bases, and 9 bases had no gene match. Germline V gene sequence: CDR1 SGHAT, CDR2 FQNNGV. The CDR3 covers 17 residues. The CDR3, as DNA: TGTGCCAGCAGCTTTTCCGCCGGGACTAGCGGGAGAAAGACCCAGTACTTC. Protein sequence: CASSFSAGTSGRKTQYF.

CDR3 DNA: TGCGCCAGCAGCGCAAGACTAGCGGGAATAGATTCCCTCCAAGAGACCCAGTACTTC. Protein: CASSARLAGIDSLQETQYF. The J gene is TRBJ2-5, the V gene TRBV4-1, with 11 positions matching TRBD2. Germline V gives CDR1 MGHRA, CDR2 YSYEKL. This CDR3 contains 19 residues. The J segment lost 1 base and the V segment lost 5 bases, leaving 15 bases of the junction unmatched.